These T cell receptor beta chains were read from a single sample in a study of cytomegalovirus exposure and HLA in healthy donors. Sequencing was performed with immunoSEQ multiplex PCR; in TCRdb, only in-frame clones are kept and a portion is missing. Of 50,000 to 65,000 clones detected, 95% appear once; the ten largest clones hold around 7%. Input material: PBMCs. These receptors all stem from a young woman in good health and CMV-seropositive. CDR3s include the opening cysteine and the closing phenylalanine or tryptophan. D genes are given only for firm matches. Size is stated for part of the rows, as once, few or many counts, or as a class when the clone is expanded.

>-|TRBJ2-3|TRBD2|TRBV9
CASSVGRGGLAVDTQYF
TGTGCCAGCAGCGTAGGGCGGGGGGGACTAGCGGTAGATACGCAGTATTTT
>-|TRBJ2-1|-|TRBV6-6
CASSPLKAGYNEQFF
TGTGCCAGCAGTCCCCTGAAAGCGGGCTACAATGAGCAGTTCTTC
>-|TRBJ2-2|-|TRBV27
CASSLTNTGELFF
TGTGCCAGCAGCCTGACTAACACCGGGGAGCTGTTTTTT
>-|TRBJ2-5|TRBD1|TRBV27
CASSLDREETQYF
TGTGCCAGCAGTTTGGACAGGGAAGAGACCCAGTACTTC
>-|TRBJ2-6|-|TRBV5-1
CASSLYTGEVANVLTF
TGCGCCAGCAGCTTGTACACGGGGGAAGTAGCCAACGTCCTGACTTTC
>-|TRBJ1-2|TRBD1|TRBV5-5
CASIPWAGGSYGYTF
TGTGCCAGCATCCCGTGGGCAGGGGGAAGCTATGGCTACACCTTC
>few|TRBJ1-2|-|TRBV14
CASSQFEVPGGYTF
TGTGCCAGCAGCCAATTTGAAGTGCCGGGTGGCTACACCTTC
>-|TRBJ1-1|-|TRBV5-1
CASSQGQGLVMNTEAFF
TGCGCCAGCAGTCAGGGGCAGGGGCTTGTCATGAACACTGAAGCTTTCTTT
>once|TRBJ2-7|TRBD2|TRBV5-1
CASSPTSAHEQYF
TGCGCCAGCAGCCCTACTAGCGCGCACGAGCAGTACTTC
>-|TRBJ2-2|TRBD2|TRBV7-8
CASSLTSVGGTGELFF
TGTGCCAGCAGCTTAACTTCGGTGGGAGGGACCGGGGAGCTGTTTTTT
>-|TRBJ2-7|-|TRBV28
CASTPDWTLTREQYF
TGTGCCAGCACCCCGGACTGGACCCTTACTCGGGAGCAGTACTTC
>once|TRBJ2-5|-|TRBV18
CASSPFFGDQETQYF
TGTGCCAGCTCACCCTTTTTCGGTGACCAAGAGACCCAGTACTTC
>-|TRBJ2-7|-|TRBV7-9
CASSPTTEYEQYF
TGTGCCAGCAGCCCGACGACAGAGTACGAGCAGTACTTC
>once|TRBJ1-5|TRBD1|TRBV7-9
CASSSDRARQPQHF
TGTGCCAGCAGCTCGGACAGGGCAAGACAGCCCCAGCATTTT
>once|TRBJ2-2|TRBD1|TRBV30
CAWHRGWNGELFF
TGTGCCTGGCACAGGGGCTGGAACGGGGAGCTGTTTTTT
>-|TRBJ2-4|-|TRBV28
CASSILAGLRNIQYF
TGTGCCAGCAGCATCCTGGCAGGGTTGAGGAACATTCAGTACTTC
>once|TRBJ2-3|TRBD2|TRBV5-1
CASSQTRGGDGLTDTQYF
TGCGCCAGCAGCCAGACCCGCGGGGGAGATGGGCTCACAGATACGCAGTATTTT
>-|TRBJ2-7|-|TRBV4-1
CASSQDTRYSAYEQYF
TGCGCCAGCAGCCAAGATACGAGGTATTCGGCCTACGAGCAGTACTTC
>-|TRBJ2-3|-|TRBV5-6
CASSLPGLATDTQYF
TGTGCCAGCAGCTTGCCGGGACTGGCCACAGATACGCAGTATTTT
>-|TRBJ1-6|-|TRBV28
CASSLSLVNSPLHF
TGTGCCAGCAGTTTATCACTCGTTAATTCACCCCTCCACTTT
>-|TRBJ1-2|-|TRBV28
CASSLDTSYGYTF
TGTGCCAGCAGTTTAGACACAAGCTATGGCTACACCTTC
>-|TRBJ1-2|-|TRBV18
CASSPSGGGYGYTF
TGTGCCAGCTCACCATCGGGGGGAGGCTATGGCTACACCTTC
>-|TRBJ2-1|TRBD1|TRBV19
CASSIRGGTDEQFF
TGTGCCAGTAGTATAAGGGGTGGGACAGATGAGCAGTTCTTC
>-|TRBJ2-7|TRBD2|TRBV19
CASRTSGFSYEQYF
TGTGCCAGTAGGACTAGCGGGTTTTCCTACGAGCAGTACTTC
>-|TRBJ2-1|TRBD1|TRBV6-6
CASSYINRGRGEQFF
TGTGCCAGCAGTTACATTAACAGGGGGCGCGGTGAGCAGTTCTTC
>-|TRBJ2-2|-|TRBV2
CASGRGPIRTGELFF
TGTGCCAGCGGCAGGGGACCCATCAGAACCGGGGAGCTGTTTTTT
>-|TRBJ2-2|TRBD1|TRBV27
CASSSHTGVTGELFF
TGTGCCAGCAGTTCTCATACAGGGGTCACCGGGGAGCTGTTTTTT
>-|TRBJ2-1|-|TRBV28
CASGYWGTGNEFF
-
>-|TRBJ2-5|TRBD1|TRBV9
CASSNRQGLGETQYF
TGTGCCAGCAGCAACCGACAGGGATTGGGGGAGACCCAGTACTTC
>-|TRBJ1-5|-|TRBV19
CASSIARDQPQHF
TGTGCCAGTAGTATTGCCAGGGATCAGCCCCAGCATTTT
>-|TRBJ1-4|-|TRBV28
CASSYQQGRDEKLFF
TGTGCCAGCAGTTATCAACAGGGACGCGATGAAAAACTGTTTTTT
>-|TRBJ2-4|-|TRBV27
CASTPQGAKNIQYF
TGTGCCAGCACCCCCCAGGGGGCCAAAAACATTCAGTACTTC
>-|TRBJ2-1|TRBD2|TRBV4-1
CASSQANLLAGGWNEQFF
TGCGCCAGCAGCCAAGCCAACCTGCTGGCGGGGGGGTGGAATGAGCAGTTCTTC
>-|TRBJ2-7|TRBD1|TRBV28
CASSQRGRLAYEQYF
TGTGCCAGCAGCCAAAGGGGGCGGTTAGCCTACGAGCAGTACTTC
>-|TRBJ1-6|-|TRBV5-4
CASSSLSSPLHF
TGTGCCAGCAGCTCGTTGTCCTCACCCCTCCACTTT
>once|TRBJ2-1|-|TRBV6-6
CASSYSRQTAYNEQFF
TGTGCCAGCAGTTACTCGAGACAAACTGCCTACAATGAGCAGTTCTTC
>once|TRBJ1-1|-|TRBV15
CATSRKHGGTEAFF
TGTGCCACCAGCAGAAAACACGGGGGCACTGAAGCTTTCTTT
>-|TRBJ1-1|TRBD1|TRBV5-1
CASRTGTGNTEAFF
TGCGCCAGCCGAACAGGGACAGGAAACACTGAAGCTTTCTTT
>-|TRBJ2-7|TRBD2|TRBV18
CASSPTGGWTSGIYEQYF
TGTGCCAGCTCACCTACAGGGGGCTGGACTAGCGGGATCTACGAGCAGTACTTC
>-|TRBJ1-1|-|TRBV30
CAWSVHPSDTEAFF
TGTGCCTGGAGTGTCCACCCGTCGGACACTGAAGCTTTCTTT
>-|TRBJ2-5|TRBD2|TRBV7-9
CASSRTSGDETQYF
TGTGCCAGCAGCCGGACTAGCGGGGACGAGACCCAGTACTTC
>-|TRBJ2-3|TRBD2|TRBV11-2
CASSLGFSGLAGFTDTQYF
TGTGCCAGCAGCTTAGGATTCTCTGGACTAGCGGGGTTCACAGATACGCAGTATTTT
>-|TRBJ2-1|-|TRBV5-6
CASSRWGVRTSSYNEQFF
TGTGCCAGCAGCCGCTGGGGGGTAAGGACAAGCTCCTACAATGAGCAGTTCTTC
>-|TRBJ2-5|TRBD1|TRBV7-2
CASSLRRGPHRLTQYF
TGTGCCAGCAGCTTACGCAGGGGGCCACACCGTTTGACCCAGTACTTC
>-|TRBJ1-1|TRBD1|TRBV2
CASSTQRQGKAFF
TGTGCCAGCAGTACCCAACGACAGGGGAAGGCTTTCTTT
>-|TRBJ2-2|-|TRBV6-5
CASTQKYTGELFF
TGTGCCAGCACCCAGAAGTACACCGGGGAGCTGTTTTTT
>-|TRBJ2-3|-|TRBV15
CATEDSGTDTQYF
TGTGCCACCGAAGATAGTGGCACAGATACGCAGTATTTT
>-|TRBJ2-6|-|TRBV4-1
CASSPHLSSGANVLTF
TGCGCCAGTTCCCCCCACTTGTCCTCTGGGGCCAACGTCCTGACTTTC
>-|TRBJ2-1|TRBD1|TRBV6-1
CASRDRDREQFF
TGTGCCAGCAGAGACAGGGATCGTGAGCAGTTCTTC
>-|TRBJ2-7|-|TRBV7-2
CASSLLRYEQYF
TGTGCCAGCAGCCTGCTGAGGTACGAGCAGTACTTC
>-|TRBJ2-7|TRBD2|TRBV7-9
CASSLGTSFTYEQYF
TGTGCCAGCAGCTTAGGGACTAGCTTTACCTACGAGCAGTACTTC
>-|TRBJ1-4|-|TRBV19
CASSIGTEANEKLFF
TGTGCCAGTAGTATAGGGACAGAGGCTAATGAAAAACTGTTTTTT
>-|TRBJ2-2|-|TRBV27
CASSLISTGELFF
TGTGCCAGCAGTTTAATCTCGACCGGGGAGCTGTTTTTT
>-|TRBJ2-1|-|TRBV28
CASSFWGLSYNEQFF
TGTGCCAGCAGTTTCTGGGGACTCTCCTACAATGAGCAGTTCTTC
>once|TRBJ1-5|TRBD1|TRBV6-6
CASSSRDRGQPQHF
TGTGCCAGCAGTTCCCGGGACAGGGGACAGCCCCAGCATTTT
>-|TRBJ1-5|-|TRBV7-2
CASSLGQGNQPQHF
TGTGCCAGCAGCTTAGGACAGGGCAATCAGCCCCAGCATTTT
>-|TRBJ2-2|TRBD1|TRBV19
CASTKGHNRGSFTGELFF
TGTGCCAGTACAAAGGGGCATAACAGGGGGAGTTTCACCGGGGAGCTGTTTTTT
>-|TRBJ2-7|TRBD2|TRBV28
CASSPPAKRGEQYF
TGTGCCAGCAGTCCACCCGCAAAGCGGGGCGAGCAGTACTTC